The 14 T cell receptor beta chains reported below all come from one sample, sequenced in a study of blood T cells in healthy people across ages. Sample-barcoded 5' priming and a J-beta primer mix drove a second PCR of roughly 7 to 11 cycles. Each CDR3 protein gets one entry after TCRdb re-called the 5' RACE reads with MiXCR. The sample includes some 700,000 distinct CDR3 sequences, about a fifth of them seen just once. The specimen was blood. The receptors were gathered from a man in his 70s in good health.

This clonotype was recorded a few times. This chain connects TRBV20-1 to TRBJ2-5; D call uncertain. The length of the CDR3 is 13 residues. Between the trimmed V and J ends, which lost 6 bases and 5 bases, there was a span of 16 bases. Germline V lookup: CDR1 DFQATT, CDR2 SNEGSKA (reference sequence). CDR3 DNA sequence: TGCAGTGCAGTCGAGGCAGGCCCCGAGACCCAGTACTTC. Encoded protein: CSAVEAGPETQYF.

The genes are TRBV6-5 and TRBJ1-1, with D unresolved. Germline CDR1 reads MNHEY; CDR2 reads SVGAGI. The CDR3 loop spans 14 amino acids. The V end lost 0 bases, the J end lost 2 bases, and 7 bases lay between the germline ends. This CDR3 reads CASSYSVRNTEAFF. The CDR3 coding sequence is TGTGCCAGCAGTTACTCGGTCAGAAACACTGAAGCTTTCTTT.

About this clonotype itself: At one end, the junction sequence differs from germline, possibly due to a read error. This chain uses TRBV20-1 with TRBJ2-1; no reliable D call. With the DNA end fitting TRBJ2-5 better, the J assignment may be wrong. The CDR3 spans 11 residues. Germline loops: CDR1 DFQATT, CDR2 SNEGSKA (reference sequence). CDR3 sequence reads: CSARTQGTQYF. The CDR3 DNA is TGCAGTGCTAGGACTCAAGGGACCCAGTACTTC.

This chain links TRBV20-1 with TRBJ2-5, with 9 nucleotides matching TRBD1. The J call may be wrong; the DNA end is better matched by TRBJ2-7. This CDR3 is built from 12 residues. Germline V lookup: CDR1 DFQATT, CDR2 SNEGSKA (reference sequence). The CDR3 nucleotides read TGCAGTGTTGGGACAGGGACCTACGAGCAGTACTTC. Amino acids: CSVGTGTYEQYF.

The chain joins TRBV7-2 to TRBJ2-1; 10 bases are a match to TRBD2. The trim removed 0 bases at V and 5 bases at J, leaving 7 bases unmatched. The CDR3 is made up of 17 amino acids. Germline-derived CDR1 and CDR2 are SGHTA and FQGNSA. The CDR3 DNA is TGTGCCAGCAGCTTAGCCCGTCTAGCGGGAGTCGACAATGAGCAGTTCTTC. It yields the protein CASSLARLAGVDNEQFF. Filled out from reference TRBV7-2 and TRBJ2-1, the complete variable domain reads GAGVSQSPSNKVTEKGKDVELRCDPISGHTALYWYRQSLGQGLEFLIYFQGNSAPDKSGLPSDRFSAERTGGSVSTLTIQRTQQEDSAVYLCASSLARLAGVDNEQFFGPGTRLTVL.

As regards this clonotype: No conserved phenylalanine or tryptophan ends this CDR3, so it is likely a read error. V is TRBV10-2 and J is TRBJ1-1; TRBD1 might be the D (6 bases). Germline assignment: CDR1 WSHSY and CDR2 SAAADI. This CDR3 contains 13 residues. Trimming shortened V by 3 bases and J by 2 bases, and 7 bases separated the two germline ends. The CDR3 region has the DNA TGCGCCAGCAGTGACAGGGGAAACACTGAAGCTTTCGTT. Protein sequence: CASSDRGNTEAFV.

The CDR3 here is CASSYSVSGDADTQYF. The CDR3 DNA reads TGTGCCAGCAGTTACTCCGTGTCTGGGGACGCAGATACGCAGTATTTT. The chain is built from TRBV6-5 and TRBJ2-3; D may correspond to TRBD1 or TRBD2 (5 bases each). CDR1 and CDR2 from the germline V gene are MNHEY and SVGAGI. Trimming stripped 0 bases from V and 4 bases from J, with 14 bases between. This CDR3 has 16 amino acids.

The rearrangement uses TRBV20-1 and TRBJ2-1; unclear D gene. Germline values: CDR1 DFQATT, CDR2 SNEGSKA (reference sequence). The CDR3 covers 11 residues. Trimming took off 6 bases at V and 8 bases at J, with 11 bases between the two ends. CDR3 in amino acids: CSAKNGDEQFF. As DNA, the CDR3 is TGCAGTGCCAAAAACGGCGATGAGCAGTTCTTC.

The rearrangement links TRBV12-3 or TRBV12-4 to TRBJ2-1; 9 bases match TRBD2. Losses at the gene ends were 6 bases for V and 0 bases for J; bases not matched to a gene: 12. The CDR3 sequence is 18 residues long. The CDR3 is CASSPNSGSPSSYNEQFF. CDR3 DNA sequence: TGTGCCAGCAGCCCGAATAGCGGGAGCCCAAGCTCCTACAATGAGCAGTTCTTC.

This chain connects TRBV7-8 to TRBJ1-5; D not certain. Trimming shortened V by 4 bases and J by 6 bases, and 16 bases separated the two germline ends. The CDR3 extends over 15 amino acids. Germline-derived CDR1 and CDR2 are SGHVS and FQNEAQ. DNA of the CDR3: TGTGCCAGCAGCTCCGGGATTCTTAGAGGTCAGCCCCAGCATTTT. It encodes CASSSGILRGQPQHF.

This clonotype was counted between two and nine times. The V and J genes are TRBV2 and TRBJ1-5; 8 positions agree with TRBD1. CDR1 and CDR2 (germline): SNHLY, FYNNEI. The CDR3 contains 15 residues. After removal of 5 bases from V and 5 bases from J, the junction contained 8 bases not matched to a gene. The CDR3 DNA reads as TGTGCCAGCAGTTGGACGGGACAGGAGTATCAGCCCCAGCATTTT. Protein sequence: CASSWTGQEYQPQHF.

This clonotype was seen a handful of times. The chain combines TRBV20-1 with TRBJ1-3; no reliable D call. Trimming removed 5 bases from V and 0 bases from J, with 20 bases in between. This CDR3 spans 17 amino acids. From germline, CDR1 is DFQATT and CDR2 SNEGSKA (reference sequence). In DNA, the CDR3 is TGCAGTGCTCCCCCCTCCCCGGACGGGCCCTCTGGAAACACCATATATTTT. Translating gives CSAPPSPDGPSGNTIYF.

This clonotype was picked up a small number of times. The chain employs TRBV20-1 and TRBJ2-1; 9 nucleotides align to TRBD2. CDR1 and CDR2 from the germline V gene are DFQATT and SNEGSKA (reference sequence). The J segment lost 7 bases and the V segment lost 7 bases, leaving 14 bases of the junction unmatched. This CDR3 has 15 residues. The CDR3 DNA reads as TGCAGTGTCTCCGCTCGGGCTAGCGGGGAAAATGAGCAGTTCTTC. Its protein is CSVSARASGENEQFF.

The chain carries TRBV4-3 and TRBJ1-6; 8 bases are a match to TRBD1. The V and J ends lost 1 base and 7 bases, in that order; junction bases with no gene match: 12. The germline V gene has CDR1 LGHNA and CDR2 YSLEER. The CDR3 has 18 amino acids. The CDR3 protein is CASSQARIGQGSNSPLHF. CDR3 DNA: TGCGCCAGCAGCCAAGCAAGAATCGGACAGGGCTCGAATTCACCCCTCCACTTT.